The 10 T cell receptor beta chains reported below all come from one sample, sequenced in a study of T-cell memory formation after mild COVID-19. MiXCR, run by TCRdb on the 5' RACE reads, gives a single entry per CDR3 protein. The sample carries about 500,000 distinct CDR3 sequences, roughly 22% recorded once. The sample consisted of PBMCs or a T cell subset sorted from them (not recorded which). The receptor set was obtained from an adult woman who had mild COVID-19 (a few samples of this study predate the infection). Cell type and time point are not known.

The chain has TRBV19 and TRBJ1-2, with 9 bases identical to TRBD1. Germline trimming cut 0 bases from V and 4 bases from J; bases unmatched to any gene: 3. Per germline, CDR1 LNHDA and CDR2 SQIVND (reference sequence). This CDR3 is 15 amino acids long. DNA for the CDR3: TGTGCCAGTAGTATAGAGGGACAGGGCGGCTATGGCTACACCTTC. It translates to CASSIEGQGGYGYTF.

The chain couples TRBV20-1 to TRBJ1-3; no reliable D call. The germline V and J ends were trimmed by 6 bases and 0 bases, with 15 bases remaining between them. This CDR3 has 15 amino acids. Germline V lookup: CDR1 DFQATT, CDR2 SNEGSKA (reference sequence). The CDR3 bases are TGCAGTGCGCGCTCCTCCGGCTTCTCTGGAAACACCATATATTTT. Protein sequence: CSARSSGFSGNTIYF.

The genes are TRBV7-8 and TRBJ2-4; D ambiguous. The CDR3 is 15 amino acids. The V end was cut by 1 base, the J end by 6 bases, with 13 bases between. Germline loops: CDR1 SGHVS, CDR2 FQNEAQ. The CDR3 coding sequence is TGTGCCAGCAGCTTAGAGGGTAGCTCTCGAAACATTCAGTACTTC. Its translation is CASSLEGSSRNIQYF.

The CDR3: CASSQPLTGELFF. The CDR3 DNA reads as TGTGCCAGCAGCCAACCCCTCACCGGGGAGCTGTTTTTT. The V call is TRBV3-1, the J call TRBJ2-2; D uncertain. Trimming removed 2 bases from V and 4 bases from J, with 5 bases in between. The length of the CDR3 is 13 residues. Germline CDR1 LGHDT, CDR2 YNNKEL (reference sequence).

The table lists this clonotype with a few counts. The rearrangement joins TRBV27 to TRBJ2-7; possible D gene TRBD1, 5 bases. The ends were cut back, 6 bases at V and 0 bases at J, with 12 bases in the middle. The CDR3 is 14 residues long. Looked up from germline, CDR1 is MNHEY and CDR2 is SMNVEV (reference sequence). The CDR3: CASRSLRDSYEQYF. The CDR3 DNA reads as TGTGCCAGCAGATCCCTCAGGGACTCCTACGAGCAGTACTTC.

This clonotype occurred a few times. This chain links TRBV2 with TRBJ1-1; TRBD1 aligns across 12 bases. CDR3 length: 14 residues. Germline V gene sequence: CDR1 SNHLY, CDR2 FYNNEI. The ends lost 10 bases at V and 4 bases at J; junction bases unmatched: 7. This chain's CDR3 is CAISGQGAFTEAFF. CDR3 DNA sequence: TGTGCCATCTCGGGACAGGGGGCATTCACTGAAGCTTTCTTT.

The J gene is TRBJ2-5, the V gene TRBV12-3 or TRBV12-4; TRBD2 matches at 9 bases. Unmatched junction bases numbered 10, after V lost 8 bases and J lost 3 bases. The CDR3 length is 15 residues. The CDR3, as DNA: TGTGCCAGCGGCTTCGGCGGGGGGGCCGAAGAGACCCAGTACTTC. Encoded protein: CASGFGGGAEETQYF.

The V and J genes are TRBV27 and TRBJ1-6; 7 positions agree with TRBD1. The CDR3 is made up of 14 amino acids. The V and J ends lost 3 bases and 7 bases, in that order; junction bases with no gene match: 3. Germline CDR1 is MNHEY and CDR2 is SMNVEV (reference sequence). This CDR3 reads CASSFHRGNSPLHF. As DNA, the CDR3 is TGTGCCAGCAGTTTCCACAGGGGCAATTCACCCCTCCACTTT.

V usage is TRBV12-3 or TRBV12-4 and J usage is TRBJ1-1; D may be TRBD1 (5 bases). Trimming removed 1 base from V and 5 bases from J, with 20 bases in between. The CDR3 totals 17 residues. As DNA, the CDR3 is TGTGCCAGCAGTTTAGTCTTGGCAGGGTTGAGTCGGACTGAAGCTTTCTTT. Protein product: CASSLVLAGLSRTEAFF.

The chain combines TRBV28 with TRBJ2-2, with unresolved D. Germline V gene sequence: CDR1 MDHEN, CDR2 SYDVKM. Trimming removed 7 bases from V and 3 bases from J, with 9 bases in between. The CDR3 has 13 residues. CDR3 amino acids: CASILRDTGELFF. The CDR3 region has the DNA TGTGCCAGCATCCTACGGGACACCGGGGAGCTGTTTTTT.